This T cell receptor beta chain was captured in a study of blood T cell repertoires in COVID-19. At the level of the study: The origin of the acute and convalescent COVID-19 samples was the United States, Italy and Spain. Nucleic acid was either cDNA or gDNA, and it came from T cells, B-cell-depleted T cells, or PBMCs.

Per the study methods: Amplification with reference gene primers provided the estimates of nucleated cell counts. Clones were read by immunoSEQ multiplex PCR, and TCRdb kept only the in-frame ones, dropping some. V and J calls plus clone size are reproduced from that table; the DNA served to infer D and trimming. The table records 150,000 to 200,000 clones, roughly 90% of them present only once. This CDR3 comprises 16 residues. V was cut by 1 base and J by 7 bases, with 19 bases left in between. Germline assignment: CDR1 GTSNPN and CDR2 SVGIG (reference sequence). This receptor was obtained from a woman in her 50s with acute or convalescent COVID-19. Sequenced sample: peripheral blood. J is TRBJ2-2 and V is TRBV30, with D tentatively TRBD2 (6 bases). CDR3 nucleotide sequence: TGTGCCTGGAGTGCCCTGGGAGCGGGTACGGGCGGGGAGCTGTTTTTT. Residues: CAWSALGAGTGGELFF.